This T cell receptor beta chain was found in a study of T cells expressing NK-cell markers (TCRdb year 2020). Some background on the complete study: In sorted CD3+CD56+NKG2C+, CD3+CD56+NKG2C- and CD3+CD56-NKG2C+ T-cell subsets from roughly 8 donors, TCR beta-chain repertoires were profiled. Of the eight sequenced donors, seven were found to be HCMV-seropositive and one was found to be HCMV-seronegative. All eight donors whose samples were sequenced were randomly selected healthy volunteers, three of them men and five women. Illumina HiSeq 2000/2500, MiSeq or NextSeq was used to sequence libraries as 2 x 150 bp reads.

A commercial ELISA kit detecting HCMV-specific IgG in serum was used to determine HCMV serostatus. Peripheral blood mononuclear cells were isolated from blood by Ficoll density gradient centrifugation. What the authors observed across the whole study: Those dominant clonotypes were again the most abundant among CD3+CD56-NKG2C+ cells in a handful of donors, at about 25-60.1%. In over 5 donors, the dominant CD3+CD56+NKG2C+ clonotypes were among the top 10 CD8+ clonotypes and accounted for roughly 1.0-8% of CD8+ T cells. Whether the expanded NKG2C-expressing T cell clones were specific for HCMV antigens remained unclear.

Comment on this clonotype: Its antigen has not been determined.

Spanning cysteine to phenylalanine, the CDR3 consists of 20 amino acids. The entry carries no DNA sequence. Looking up the germline V gene yields CDR1 SGHVS and CDR2 FQNEAQ. The reads were generated on an Illumina HiSeq 2000. TCR beta cDNA libraries were prepared using 5'RACE template switching, which introduced a universal primer site and unique molecular identifiers. Synthesis of cDNA was primed from the TCR beta constant segment and was followed by two consecutive PCR amplification steps. The authors processed their data as follows. MIGEC was used to demultiplex reads and group reads by UMI, and MiTCR was used to assemble and quantify clonotypes. To exclude erroneous sequences, only TCR cDNA sequences supported by at least two reads were retained. The tcR package was used for downstream repertoire analysis, and clonotypes were matched between fractions using CDR3 nucleotide sequence together with V segment. VDJmatch was used to annotate antigen specificity against VDJdb, with one amino acid substitution in CDR3 allowed. After TCRdb reprocessed the reads, each CDR3 protein sequence was kept as one row, without DNA. V and J calls and clone size were set by TCRdb, not the authors. The data table for this sample lists some 280,000 distinct CDR3 sequences. About 0.4% of the sample lies in the top ten.

The TCR was taken from a man between 18 and 35 years old in good health. Donor details come from another sample of the same person, matched by shared clones. Input material: blood T cells: a sorted CD56 or NKG2C T cell subset, CD4+ or CD8+ T cells, or bulk PBMC T cells (not recorded which). The chain is encoded by TRBV7-8 joined to TRBJ2-1; TCRdb lists TRBD2, though no DNA is available to test this call. This receptor carries the CDR3 CASSPWYRPPESGSLGEQFF.